This T cell receptor beta chain was captured by sequencing in a study of identical twins. TCRdb recomputed calls from the 5' RACE reads with MiXCR, one row per CDR3 protein. The sample gives some 660,000 distinct CDR3 sequences, over 8.5% of which show up once; approximately 0.94% is in the top ten. Trimming stripped 5 bases from V and 8 bases from J, with 19 bases between. Germline values: CDR1 SEHNR, CDR2 FQNEAQ (reference sequence). CDR3 size: 15 residues. The same data also went into a second study, on yellow fever vaccine responses in identical twins.

V is TRBV7-9 and J is TRBJ2-4; D gene uncertain. The source of this sequence is a woman aged 18-29 years in good health. Sequences were obtained from PBMCs. CDR3 in amino acids: CASSTQDLRVDIQYF. In DNA, the CDR3 is TGTGCCAGCAGCACCCAGGACCTCCGGGTAGACATTCAGTACTTC.